The 31 T cell receptor beta chains below come from one sample, sequenced in a study of graft-versus-host responses after intestinal transplantation (dated by TCRdb to the early 2020s). Explained via the paper, the time point label denotes: cells obtained before transplantation from donor or recipient. Mixed lymphocyte reactions plated about 200,000 CFSE-labeled pre-transplant responders with about 200,000 irradiated violet-dye-labeled stimulators and were cultured for around six days. The library came from the immunoSEQ multiplex PCR assay. The table comes from immuneACCESS by way of TCRdb, which keeps in-frame sequences with V and J called. Part of the clones is missing from these tables; in studies checked, under half for an unresolved V gene and the rest for unknown reasons. For this sample the table gives 7,400 or so clones, of which roughly a third were detected only once. The ten top clones hold 3.6% of the sample.

This sample comprised alloreactive CD8+ T cells from a mixed lymphocyte reaction culture, obtained before transplantation. According to the study, the label for this sample's cell subset or site signals: CFSE-low proliferating T cells sorted from approximately six-day pre-transplant mixed lymphocyte reaction (GvH or HvG direction). These receptors were taken from a human patient who was an organ donor for intestinal transplantation.

The J gene is TRBJ1-2, the V gene TRBV5-4; no clear D gene. The CDR3 runs to 12 residues. Germline-derived CDR1 and CDR2 are SGHNT and YYREEE (reference sequence). V gave up 5 bases and J gave up 2 bases, with 7 bases separating them. The CDR3, as DNA: TGTGCCAGCAGGTCTACCAACTATGGCTACACCTTC. Its translation: CASRSTNYGYTF. Full variable domain (remainder filled in from reference TRBV5-4 and TRBJ1-2): ETGVTQSPTHLIKTRGQQVTLRCSSQSGHNTVSWYQQALGQGPQFIFQYYREEENGRGNFPPRFSGLQFPNYSSELNVNALELDDSALYLCASRSTNYGYTFGSGTRLTVV.

This clone was detected a few times. Written as DNA, the CDR3 is TGTGCCAGTAGTATAGAGGCGGGAGTGGTAAGTGAGCAGTTCTTC. Protein product: CASSIEAGVVSEQFF. The chain combines TRBV19 with TRBJ2-1, with 7 bases that match TRBD2. V shed 0 bases, J shed 9 bases, and the junction held 8 bases outside the gene matches. Per the germline V gene, CDR1 is LNHDA and CDR2 is SQIVND (reference sequence). The length of the CDR3 is 15 residues.

The J gene is TRBJ2-7, the V gene TRBV5-4, with 11 positions matching TRBD2. J was trimmed by 3 bases and V by 4 bases; bases with no gene match: 3. The CDR3 spans 14 residues. In germline, CDR1 is SGHNT, CDR2 YYREEE (reference sequence). The CDR3 sequence is CASSLAGGRYEQYF. The CDR3 DNA sequence: TGTGCCAGCAGCCTAGCGGGAGGCCGCTACGAGCAGTACTTC.

In its sample, this clone ranks as medium-sized. The rearrangement joins TRBV6-5 to TRBJ2-7, with a possible D match to TRBD1 (5 bases). Germline V gives CDR1 MNHEY, CDR2 SVGAGI. V was cut by 2 bases and J by 7 bases, with 15 bases left in between. This CDR3 has 14 residues. The CDR3 nucleotides are TGTGCCAGCAGTTACAGGGGATTATCCTGGGAGCAGTACTTC. It is translated as CASSYRGLSWEQYF.

A note on this clone: An end of the junction differs from the germline gene, which may be a read error. The gene calls are TRBV7-9 and TRBJ2-7, with TRBD1 as a possible D gene (6 bases). The germline gives CDR1 SEHNR, CDR2 FQNEAQ (reference sequence). This CDR3 region has 16 residues. CDR3 protein: CASTLEGQRDSYEQYF. Written as DNA, the CDR3 is TGTGCCAGCACCTTAGAAGGACAGCGCGACTCCTACGAGCAGTACTTC.

This chain joins TRBV10-3 and TRBJ1-1; D is possibly TRBD1 (6 bases). Germline V CDR1 and CDR2: ENHRY, SYGVKD. The CDR3 contains 14 residues. V was trimmed by 4 bases and J by 5 bases, leaving 14 bases between them. CDR3 loop: CAISVSTGRTEAFF. CDR3 in DNA: TGTGCCATCAGTGTCTCAACAGGGCGGACTGAAGCTTTCTTT.

This chain uses TRBV2 with TRBJ2-5; D gene unclear. CDR1 is SNHLY, CDR2 FYNNEI, per germline. The CDR3 sequence is 13 residues long. The V and J ends lost 0 bases and 2 bases respectively, with 4 bases between them. The DNA for the CDR3 is TGTGCCAGCAGTGAAGCTATGCAAGAGACCCAGTACTTC. Amino acid sequence: CASSEAMQETQYF.

This clone has only a few counts. The chain uses TRBV10-2 and TRBJ2-5; weak D call: TRBD2 (6 bases). Germline CDR1 is WSHSY and CDR2 is SAAADI. CDR3 length: 15 residues. V was cut by 7 bases and J by 0 bases, with 15 bases left in between. The CDR3 region has the DNA TGCGCCAGCAAAAGGGATGGAGGGGACCAAGAGACCCAGTACTTC. Translation: CASKRDGGDQETQYF.

This clone was counted only a few times. The CDR3, as DNA: TGTGCCAGGGGGGGGAGAGAGCGGTTAATGAACACTGAAGCTTTCTTT. It specifies CARGGRERLMNTEAFF. V gene TRBV6-4 combines with J gene TRBJ1-1; TRBD1 is a possible D gene (5 bases). V lost 9 bases and J 0 bases, leaving 20 bases between the germline ends. From germline, CDR1 is MRHNA and CDR2 SNTAGT. The CDR3 sequence is 16 residues long.

The sample holds a few counts of this clone. The chain has TRBV12-2 and TRBJ1-1; TRBD1 is the table's D call and was not checked against the DNA. TRBV12-2 is a documented pseudogene. This CDR3 has 15 residues. Written as DNA, the CDR3 is TGTGCAAGTCGCTTAAATGGGGCGATGAACACTGAAGCTTTCTTT. It translates to CASRLNGAMNTEAFF.

This chain connects TRBV5-1 to TRBJ1-6; D ambiguous. Trimming removed 8 bases at V and 12 bases at J, with 18 bases between. Germline values: CDR1 SGHRS, CDR2 YFSETQ. The CDR3 spans 13 residues. This CDR3 is CARPPHSHRPLHF. The CDR3 DNA reads TGCGCCAGACCCCCCCACTCCCATCGACCCCTCCACTTT.

This clone is termed medium-sized. The CDR3 DNA reads as TGCGCCAGCAGCGTTAGTCTCCACCGGGAGCTGTTTTTT. This sequence encodes CASSVSLHRELFF. The rearrangement uses TRBV4-1 and TRBJ2-2; D remains ambiguous. This CDR3 spans 13 amino acids. Trimming cost V 5 bases and J 9 bases, with 13 bases left between them. Germline CDR1 reads MGHRA; CDR2 reads YSYEKL.

This clone is judged medium-sized. This chain links TRBV11-3 with TRBJ2-5; TRBD2 matches at 11 bases. V dropped 5 bases and J dropped 2; count of bases not matched to a gene: 4. The length of the CDR3 is 15 residues. Looked up from germline, CDR1 is SGHNT and CDR2 is YENEEA. CDR3 amino acids: CASSIAGGKQETQYF. The DNA for the CDR3 is TGTGCCAGCAGCATAGCGGGGGGGAAACAAGAGACCCAGTACTTC. Combining the CDR3 with reference TRBV11-3 and TRBJ2-5 gives the whole variable domain EAGVVQSPRYKIIEKKQPVAFWCNPISGHNTLYWYLQNLGQGPELLIRYENEEAVDDSQLPKDRFSAERLKGVDSTLKIQPAELGDSAVYLCASSIAGGKQETQYFGPGTRLLVL.

J is TRBJ2-1 and V is TRBV19; 13 nucleotides match TRBD2. Germline CDR1 reads LNHDA; CDR2 reads SQIVND (reference sequence). The CDR3 is 18 amino acids. V shed 4 bases, J shed 0 bases, and the junction held 6 bases outside the gene matches. The CDR3 DNA is TGTGCCAGTAGTAGAAGACTAGCGGGGGGTGTCTCCTACAATGAGCAGTTCTTC. This sequence encodes CASSRRLAGGVSYNEQFF.

J is TRBJ2-3 and V is TRBV6-5; TRBD2 aligns across 9 bases. Per germline, CDR1 MNHEY and CDR2 SVGAGI. The CDR3 runs 15 residues. J lost 3 bases, V lost 3 bases, and 4 bases had no gene match. The CDR3: CASSYGGRGTDTQYF. The CDR3 DNA reads TGTGCCAGCAGTTATGGCGGGAGGGGGACAGATACGCAGTATTTT.

This clone was found a few times. The CDR3 protein is CASSLVAISVGQITYEQYF. CDR3 DNA sequence: TGTGCCAGCAGCTTAGTAGCGATTTCTGTGGGACAGATTACCTACGAGCAGTACTTC. The gene calls are TRBV7-9 and TRBJ2-7; TRBD1 aligns across 7 bases. Germline CDR1 and CDR2: SEHNR and FQNEAQ (reference sequence). The CDR3 spans 19 residues. The junction had 17 bases not matched to a gene; V was cut back by 1 base and J by 2 bases.

V and J are TRBV4-1 and TRBJ2-7; D is unclear. Germline CDR1 is MGHRA and CDR2 is YSYEKL. This CDR3 has 14 amino acids. Trimming pared 0 bases from V and 3 bases from J, leaving 9 bases between. The CDR3 is CASSQDSFIYEQYF. CDR3 nucleotides: TGCGCCAGCAGCCAAGACAGTTTTATCTACGAGCAGTACTTC.

This sequence joins TRBV28 and TRBJ2-1, with D possibly being TRBD2 (6 bases). The CDR3 runs to 15 residues. Trimming left V 6 bases short and J 0 bases short, with 12 bases between. Germline CDR1 MDHEN, CDR2 SYDVKM. The chain's CDR3 is CASRLAELSYNEQFF. The CDR3 nucleotides read TGTGCCAGCAGGTTAGCGGAACTCTCCTACAATGAGCAGTTCTTC.

The chain combines TRBV6-6 with TRBJ1-2; 7 nucleotides match TRBD1. The germline gives CDR1 MNHNY, CDR2 SVGAGI (reference sequence). Trimming removed 2 bases from V and 7 bases from J; junction bases left unmatched: 4. The CDR3 is 13 amino acids. Here the CDR3 DNA reads TGTGCCAGCAGTTACCCAGGGGGAGGTGGCTACACCTTC. It is translated as CASSYPGGGGYTF.

This clone came up a few times. The V gene is TRBV5-6, the J gene TRBJ1-2; a possible D gene is TRBD1 (6 bases). The CDR3 is made up of 15 amino acids. CDR1 and CDR2 from the germline V gene are SGHDT and YYEEEE. V lost 4 bases and J lost 4, with 17 bases in between. In nucleotides, the CDR3 is TGTGCCAGCAGCCCGGGGGGCAGACACATCTATGGCTACACCTTC. Protein product: CASSPGGRHIYGYTF. Looking up the rest from reference TRBV5-6 and TRBJ1-2 gives the full variable domain: DAGVTQSPTHLIKTRGQQVTLRCSPKSGHDTVSWYQQALGQGPQFIFQYYEEEERQRGNFPDRFSGHQFPNYSSELNVNALLLGDSALYLCASSPGGRHIYGYTFGSGTRLTVV.

This clone is medium-sized by share. This rearrangement joins TRBV15 to TRBJ2-1, with TRBD2 identical over 14 bases. V lost 0 bases, J lost 8 bases, and 6 bases stayed unmatched. This CDR3 has 17 amino acids. Looked up from germline, CDR1 is LNHNV and CDR2 is YYDKDF (reference sequence). The CDR3 loop reads CATSRDWGLAGDYEQFF. CDR3 nucleotides: TGTGCCACCAGCAGAGATTGGGGACTAGCGGGAGACTATGAGCAGTTCTTC.

In this sample, this clone turned up a few times. V usage is TRBV7-9 and J usage is TRBJ2-1; TRBD2 matches 9 bases. CDR3 size: 17 residues. Germline CDR1 reads SEHNR; CDR2 reads FQNEAQ (reference sequence). With 5 bases clipped from V and 1 base from J, the junction kept 9 bases outside the gene matches. CDR3 residues: CASSPLGLAPSYNEQFF. DNA of the CDR3: TGTGCCAGCAGCCCGCTGGGACTAGCACCTTCCTACAATGAGCAGTTCTTC.

The chain carries TRBV6-1 and TRBJ1-5, with 7 bases matching TRBD1. In germline, CDR1 is MNHNS, CDR2 SASEGT. Trimming at V came to 5 bases and at J to 0 bases, leaving 4 bases not matched to a gene. The CDR3 loop spans 15 amino acids. CDR3 in amino acids: CASSSQGDSNQPQHF. In DNA form, the CDR3 reads TGTGCCAGCAGTTCTCAGGGGGATAGCAATCAGCCCCAGCATTTT.

By frequency in the sample, this clone is medium-sized. CDR3 DNA sequence: TGTGCCAGCAACAAAAGCAATCAGCCCCAGCATTTT. Translating it yields CASNKSNQPQHF. This chain joins TRBV6-6 and TRBJ1-5; D is uncertain. CDR1 and CDR2 from the germline V gene are MNHNY and SVGAGI (reference sequence). CDR3 length: 12 residues. The V and J ends lost 7 bases and 1 base respectively, with 5 bases between them.

The rearrangement links TRBV30 to TRBJ2-7, with 7 bases aligning to TRBD1. V lost 5 bases and J lost 2; bases outside the gene matches: 3. CDR1 is GTSNPN, CDR2 SVGIG, per germline (reference sequence). The CDR3 spans 12 residues. CDR3 sequence: CAWGTVPYEQYF. The CDR3 nucleotides read TGTGCCTGGGGGACAGTCCCCTACGAGCAGTACTTC. Complete variable domain (other parts from reference TRBV30 and TRBJ2-7): SQTIHQWPATLVQPVGSPLSLECTVEGTSNPNLYWYRQAAGRGLQLLFYSVGIGQISSEVPQNLSASRPQDRQFILSSKKLLLSDSGFYLCAWGTVPYEQYFGPGTRLTVT.

In this sample, this clone is large. V is TRBV10-3 and J is TRBJ2-3, with 8 bases aligning to TRBD1. V trimming: 0 bases; J trimming: 3 bases; junction bases outside the gene matches: 2. The germline V gene has CDR1 ENHRY and CDR2 SYGVKD. The CDR3 extends over 15 amino acids. CDR3 nucleotides: TGTGCCATCAGTGAGTCCGGACAGGGAACAGATACGCAGTATTTT. Amino acid sequence: CAISESGQGTDTQYF.

This clone turned up a few times. This could be a read error, since a much larger clone is one nucleotide away. The sample holds other DNA sequences that translate to the same CDR3. V is TRBV4-1 and J is TRBJ2-7; TRBD2 matches 8 bases. The junction had 7 bases not matched to a gene; V was cut back by 0 bases and J by 3 bases. This CDR3 is built from 16 residues. Germline V CDR1 and CDR2: MGHRA, YSYEKL. In DNA form, the CDR3 reads TGCGCCAGCAGCCAAGAGGCCGGGGGGGCCCTCTACGAGCAGTACTTC. Residues: CASSQEAGGALYEQYF.

This clone came up a few times. The J gene is TRBJ2-2, the V gene TRBV4-1, with 7 bases matching TRBD2. The trim removed 3 bases at V and 5 bases at J, leaving 21 bases unmatched. Germline loops: CDR1 MGHRA, CDR2 YSYEKL. The CDR3 is 20 amino acids. The CDR3 sequence: CASSHIPRSVAGEGTGELFF. The CDR3 bases are TGCGCCAGCAGCCACATCCCCAGGTCTGTTGCGGGGGAGGGGACCGGGGAGCTGTTTTTT.

The V gene is TRBV7-9, the J gene TRBJ1-2; D is unresolved. The V gene's germline CDR1 is SEHNR and CDR2 FQNEAQ (reference sequence). The CDR3 extends over 15 amino acids. Trimming removed 3 bases from V and 3 bases from J, with 14 bases in between. The CDR3 nucleotides are TGTGCCAGCAGCTTTGAGGGAACAGTGTACTATGGCTACACCTTC. Translated, it gives CASSFEGTVYYGYTF.

This clone was counted only a few times. V usage is TRBV7-8 and J usage is TRBJ2-7, with TRBD2 matching 14 bases. Germline V lookup: CDR1 SGHVS, CDR2 FQNEAQ. The CDR3 contains 18 residues. V dropped 3 bases and J dropped 1; count of bases not matched to a gene: 8. In DNA, the CDR3 is TGTGCCAGCAGCTTTTTTGGACTAGCGGGGGGCCCTTCCTACGAGCAGTACTTC. Translated: CASSFFGLAGGPSYEQYF.

This clone has just a few counts. This chain joins TRBV5-1 and TRBJ2-5; 9 nucleotides line up with TRBD2. Germline lookup yields CDR1 SGHRS and CDR2 YFSETQ. This CDR3 contains 19 residues. The V and J ends lost 0 bases and 3 bases, in that order; junction bases with no gene match: 15. In DNA form, the CDR3 reads TGCGCCAGCAGCTTGGATTCCTTTTCAGCTAGCGGGGATAAAGAGACCCAGTACTTC. Its translation: CASSLDSFSASGDKETQYF.